These 22 T cell receptor beta chains were sequenced from one sample in a study of response to subunit inactivated influenza vaccine. TCRdb reprocessed the RT-PCR reads with MiXCR, giving one entry per CDR3 protein. The repertoire holds roughly 780,000 distinct CDR3 sequences, with around 20% as singletons. The sample consisted of PBMCs from blood, taken roughly 5 days after vaccination. The receptor set was obtained from a man aged 50-60 years who received an inactivated influenza vaccine.

The chain combines TRBV5-6 with TRBJ2-3, with no clear D. The CDR3 length is 13 residues. The germline V gene encodes CDR1 SGHDT and CDR2 YYEEEE. The ends were cut back, 7 bases at V and 2 bases at J, with 11 bases in the middle. CDR3 in DNA: TGTGCCAGCGGTGGGGTGCTCACAGATACGCAGTATTTT. It codes for CASGGVLTDTQYF.

This clonotype was detected ten times or more. In DNA form, the CDR3 reads TGCGCCAGCAGCCAAGATATCAGGGGTAGCACTGAAGCTTTCTTT. It specifies CASSQDIRGSTEAFF. The gene calls are TRBV4-3 and TRBJ1-1, with a tentative D call TRBD1 (6 bases). Per germline, CDR1 LGHNA and CDR2 YSLEER. V was trimmed by 0 bases and J by 4 bases, leaving 12 bases between them. The CDR3 consists of 15 residues.

V is TRBV7-2 and J is TRBJ2-1; 7 positions match TRBD1. The CDR3 extends over 16 amino acids. V trimming: 1 base; J trimming: 0 bases; junction bases outside the gene matches: 3. Germline lookup yields CDR1 SGHTA and CDR2 FQGNSA. The CDR3 bases are TGTGCCAGCAGCTTAGAGTCAGGGGGCTCCTACAATGAGCAGTTCTTC. It specifies CASSLESGGSYNEQFF.

In regard to this clonotype: Germline and junction disagree at one end, which may indicate a read error. CDR3 bases: TGTGCCAGCAGTTTAGCGGGGGCGCACACAGATACGCAGTATTTT. Protein: CASSLAGAHTDTQYF. This chain links TRBV7-2 with TRBJ2-3, with 9 bases that match TRBD2. The CDR3 contains 15 residues. Germline lookup yields CDR1 SGHTA and CDR2 FQGNSA.

The chain combines TRBV7-8 with TRBJ1-6; 10 nucleotides align to TRBD1. V was clipped by 5 bases and J by 6 bases; unmatched bases: 7. CDR3 length: 16 residues. The germline CDR1 and CDR2 sequences are SGHVS and FQNEAQ. The CDR3: CASSPRQGASNSPLHF. CDR3 bases: TGTGCCAGCAGCCCGAGACAGGGGGCCAGTAATTCACCCCTCCACTTT.

The chain couples TRBV24-1 to TRBJ2-1; 8 bases map to TRBD2. The germline CDR1 and CDR2 sequences are KGHDR and SFDVKD. Germline trimming cut 2 bases from V and 5 bases from J; bases unmatched to any gene: 10. There are 17 residues in the CDR3. The CDR3 bases are TGTGCCACCAGTGATTCATCCGGGACTAGTATTAACAATGAGCAGTTCTTC. Its protein product is CATSDSSGTSINNEQFF.

The table lists this clonotype with many counts. CDR3 amino acids: CSASPYQGRSLYNEQFF. CDR3 bases: TGCAGTGCTAGTCCCTACCAGGGGAGGTCCTTATACAATGAGCAGTTCTTC. The J gene is TRBJ2-1, the V gene TRBV20-1; D assignment may be TRBD1 or TRBD2 (6 bases each). This CDR3 contains 17 residues. CDR1 is DFQATT, CDR2 SNEGSKA, per germline (reference sequence). Trimming pared 3 bases from V and 4 bases from J, leaving 22 bases between.

At least ten counts were recorded for this clonotype. The V call is TRBV28, the J call TRBJ2-7; no firm D call. CDR3 length equals 13 residues. Trimming pared 1 base from V and 0 bases from J, leaving 4 bases between. CDR1 and CDR2 from the germline V gene are MDHEN and SYDVKM. DNA of the CDR3: TGTGCCAGCAGTTTATCACCCTCCTACGAGCAGTACTTC. Protein: CASSLSPSYEQYF.

This chain links TRBV10-3 with TRBJ2-6; no firm D call. Deletions cut 4 bases from V and 0 bases from J, with 10 bases between. The CDR3 is 16 residues long. CDR1 is ENHRY, CDR2 SYGVKD, per germline. CDR3 region: CAISGPEYSGANVLTF. In DNA, the CDR3 is TGTGCCATCAGTGGGCCGGAGTACTCTGGGGCCAACGTCCTGACTTTC.

The chain joins TRBV7-6 to TRBJ2-7; TRBD2 agrees at 14 bases. Trimming at V came to 2 bases and at J to 3 bases, leaving 6 bases not matched to a gene. This CDR3 is 17 amino acids long. CDR1 is SGHVS and CDR2 is FNYEAQ in the germline V gene. For the CDR3, the DNA is TGTGCCAGCAGCTTACCTCGACTAGCGGGGGGGCTCTACGAGCAGTACTTC. Encoded protein: CASSLPRLAGGLYEQYF.

This clonotype was seen only a few times. The V gene is TRBV19, the J gene TRBJ2-1; D remains unclear. Germline V gene lookup returns CDR1 LNHDA and CDR2 SQIVND (reference sequence). The V and J ends lost 8 bases and 9 bases respectively, with 11 bases between them. This CDR3 has 11 amino acids. CDR3 sequence (DNA): TGTGCCAGTCGAACCGTTGGTGAGCAGTTCTTC. Amino acid sequence: CASRTVGEQFF.

The rearrangement uses TRBV30 and TRBJ2-1; D gene unclear. Trimming pared 0 bases from V and 9 bases from J, leaving 9 bases between. Germline loops: CDR1 GTSNPN, CDR2 SVGIG (reference sequence). The CDR3 has 12 residues. The CDR3 DNA sequence: TGTGCCTGGAGTGTATTCAAGAGTGAGCAGTTCTTC. Encoded protein: CAWSVFKSEQFF.

The chain employs TRBV4-2 and TRBJ2-2; D unresolved. V lost 0 bases and J 1 base, leaving 6 bases between the germline ends. The CDR3 is 15 residues long. Germline loops: CDR1 LGHNA, CDR2 YNFKEQ. The CDR3 coding sequence is TGTGCCAGCAGCCAAGATGCAGGGAACACCGGGGAGCTGTTTTTT. This codes for CASSQDAGNTGELFF.

The chain joins TRBV6-2 or TRBV6-3 to TRBJ1-6; D unclear. The V gene lost 10 bases and the J gene lost 10 bases, with 17 bases spanning the gap. The CDR3 has 13 residues. Germline lookup yields CDR1 MNHEY and CDR2 SVGEGT. This CDR3 reads CATVPRFLSPLHF. CDR3 DNA: TGTGCCACCGTGCCACGGTTCCTCTCACCCCTCCACTTT.

This clonotype was counted a few times. The gene calls are TRBV20-1 and TRBJ2-3; TRBD2 matches 7 bases. The V segment lost 8 bases and the J segment 0 bases; nucleotides outside the gene matches: 11. The germline gives CDR1 DFQATT, CDR2 SNEGSKA (reference sequence). CDR3 size: 15 residues. The CDR3 spells CSTVLGRGSTDTQYF. DNA of the CDR3: TGCAGTACCGTACTAGGGCGGGGGAGCACAGATACGCAGTATTTT.

The V call is TRBV7-6, the J call TRBJ2-5, with D tentatively TRBD2 (5 bases). CDR1 SGHVS and CDR2 FNYEAQ come from the germline V gene. The CDR3 consists of 14 residues. V lost 6 bases to trimming and J lost 1 base, with 12 bases between them. CDR3 amino acids: CASRSRDSQETQYF. DNA for the CDR3: TGTGCCAGCAGGTCTCGGGATTCCCAAGAGACCCAGTACTTC.

The sample holds many counts of this clonotype. The chain couples TRBV29-1 to TRBJ2-6; no firm D call. This CDR3 contains 14 residues. The germline V gene has CDR1 SQVTM and CDR2 ANQGSEA. V lost 4 bases and J lost 0, with 7 bases in between. CDR3 residues: CSVVAFSGANVLTF. CDR3 nucleotide sequence: TGCAGCGTTGTGGCTTTCTCTGGGGCCAACGTCCTGACTTTC. Based on the CDR3 plus reference TRBV29-1 and TRBJ2-6, the full variable domain is SAVISQKPSRDICQRGTSLTIQCQVDSQVTMMFWYRQQPGQSLTLIATANQGSEATYESGFVIDKFPISRPNLTFSTLTVSNMSPEDSSIYLCSVVAFSGANVLTFGAGSRLTVL.

The rearrangement uses TRBV4-1 and TRBJ2-1; TRBD2 aligns across 9 bases. V lost 3 bases and J lost 7; bases outside the gene matches: 13. From germline, CDR1 is MGHRA and CDR2 YSYEKL. The CDR3 sequence is 17 residues long. The CDR3 is CASSQAPWRGGQNEQFF. CDR3 sequence (DNA): TGCGCCAGCAGCCAGGCTCCTTGGCGGGGGGGCCAAAATGAGCAGTTCTTC.

This clonotype was found many times. The chain links TRBV9 to TRBJ1-3, with a possible D match to TRBD1 (5 bases). V gave up 6 bases and J gave up 1 base, with 14 bases separating them. CDR3 size: 15 residues. Germline CDR1 is SGDLS and CDR2 is YYNGEE. CDR3 loop: CASTPGDRSGNTIYF. The CDR3 bases are TGTGCCAGCACACCGGGGGATAGGTCTGGAAACACCATATATTTT.

This clonotype showed up just a few times. The CDR3 loop is CASNLNGGDEQFF. In DNA form, the CDR3 reads TGTGCCAGCAACCTAAACGGCGGGGATGAGCAGTTCTTC. The chain uses TRBV12-3 or TRBV12-4 and TRBJ2-1; possibly TRBD2 for D (6 bases). The CDR3 is made up of 13 amino acids. Trimming cost V 7 bases and J 8 bases, with 15 bases left between them.

There are many counts of this clonotype. The genes are TRBV20-1 and TRBJ2-3, with TRBD2 matching 11 bases. V trimming: 3 bases; J trimming: 2 bases; junction bases outside the gene matches: 7. Germline lookup yields CDR1 DFQATT and CDR2 SNEGSKA (reference sequence). This CDR3 contains 16 residues. For the CDR3, the DNA is TGCAGTGCTAGGGGCACTAGCGGGGGCATCACAGATACGCAGTATTTT. Translating gives CSARGTSGGITDTQYF.

In nucleotides, the CDR3 is TGTGCCAGCAGCCCAAACAAGGGGGGCGAGCAGTACTTC. This encodes CASSPNKGGEQYF. This chain links TRBV7-2 with TRBJ2-7, with D tentatively TRBD1 or TRBD2 (6 bases each). Germline-derived CDR1 and CDR2 are SGHTA and FQGNSA. This CDR3 has 13 amino acids. Trimming took off 5 bases at V and 6 bases at J, with 14 bases between the two ends.